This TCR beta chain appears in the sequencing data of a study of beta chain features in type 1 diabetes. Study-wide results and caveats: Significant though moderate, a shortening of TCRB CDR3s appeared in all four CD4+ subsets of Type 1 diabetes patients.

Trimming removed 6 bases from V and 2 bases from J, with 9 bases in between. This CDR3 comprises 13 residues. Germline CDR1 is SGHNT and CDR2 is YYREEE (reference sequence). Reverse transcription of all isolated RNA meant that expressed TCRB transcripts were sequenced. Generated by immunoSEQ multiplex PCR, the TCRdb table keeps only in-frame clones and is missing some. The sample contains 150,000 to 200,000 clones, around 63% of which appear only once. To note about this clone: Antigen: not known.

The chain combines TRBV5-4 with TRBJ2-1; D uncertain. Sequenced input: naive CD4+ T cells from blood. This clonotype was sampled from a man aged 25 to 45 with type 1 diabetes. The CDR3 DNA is TGTGCCAGCACAGGCGGAACCTACAATGAGCAGTTCTTC. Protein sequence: CASTGGTYNEQFF.